This T cell receptor (beta chain) was documented in a study of CD8+CD57+ T cells in acquired aplastic anemia. General study results and limits: Patients and controls turned out to have roughly 30 CD8+ CDR3 sequences in common.

In patients chosen for sequencing, flow cytometry had shown CD8+CD57+ cell expansion. Concerning this clonotype: What it recognizes is unknown.

Using genomic DNA as the template, TCR beta VDJ and CDR3 profiling was carried out. TCRdb re-derived calls from the reads in MiXCR, one entry per CDR3 protein. The sample contains 260,000 or so distinct CDR3 sequences, approximately 86% of which appear only once. There are 15 residues in the CDR3. V gave up 5 bases and J gave up 7 bases, with 21 bases separating them. The germline V gene encodes CDR1 SGHRS and CDR2 YFSETQ. The receptor was derived from a human donor with aplastic anemia. The rearrangement links TRBV5-1 to TRBJ1-1; D is ambiguous. Sequencing used sorted CD4+, CD8+, or CD8+CD57+ T cells (not recorded which) from PBMCs. This CDR3 reads CASRESTYGYGEAFF. CDR3 DNA: TGCGCCAGCAGGGAAAGTACCTATGGCTACGGTGAAGCTTTCTTT. Based on the CDR3 plus reference TRBV5-1 and TRBJ1-1, the full variable domain is KAGVTQTPRYLIKTRGQQVTLSCSPISGHRSVSWYQQTPGQGLQFLFEYFSETQRNKGNFPGRFSGRQFSNSRSEMNVSTLELGDSALYLCASRESTYGYGEAFFGQGTRLTVV.